This T cell receptor beta chain is drawn from a study of cytomegalovirus exposure and HLA in healthy donors (dated by TCRdb to about 2017). In terms of the full investigation: According to an earlier analysis of 587 of the donors, about 179 million T cells yielded 90 million to 140 million unique TCR beta sequences and about 280 Gb of sequence data. Roughly 5 DR-DQ haplotypes were handled as single units for association and clustering because linkage in the cohort was strong. The T cell repertoires of some 670 subjects were profiled by immunosequencing and related to cytomegalovirus serostatus. HLA typing covered class I and class II loci at four-digit resolution. Of the 300 to 450 genotyped donors, 81% fell in the genetic ancestry cluster associated with self-reported Caucasian donors. To decide whether each TCR beta V gene segment behaved as functional or pseudogenic, an earlier analysis of 587 of the donors relied on high-throughput TCR beta sequencing. Every repertoire in the discovery cohort had been generated on one and the same sequencing platform. On average, roughly 240,000 unique TCR beta nucleotide sequences were sequenced per donor among 398 genotyped donors of the cohort, with about 17% of those sequences being non-productive. An early release that covered approximately 600 HLA-typed donors contained 300 to 350 gigabases of sequencing data and around 85 million unique TCR sequences. Along with the approximately 600-subject first cohort, a separate validation cohort of more than 90 different subjects was used. The study was designed to test whether signatures of past pathogen exposure could be identified by cataloging public T cell receptors. A later genetic analysis used genome-wide SNP genotypes for about 60% of the 666 donors, treating that subset as a discovery cohort. Donor age, sex, ethnicity and CMV serostatus were compiled alongside the repertoire data. To study patterns of TCR occurrence, a later analysis re-analyzed previously published TCR beta repertoires from around 660 donors and added high-resolution HLA genotyping. Rather than drawing on any new phenotypic data, the later analysis identified candidate immune exposures from TCR beta sequences and the way those sequences occurred across donors. The number of typed donors differed by locus: about 620-630 for A, B, C, DRB1 and DQB1; approximately 520 for DQA1; around 610 for DPA1; and roughly 450 for DPB1. The study combined high-throughput TCR immunosequencing, statistical association of individual TCRs with disease status, and machine learning to predict cytomegalovirus infection status.

In the case of this clone: The antigen it binds to is not known. There are no base qualities to consult, and no much larger clone falls within one base.

In total, roughly 710 healthy bone marrow donors made up the cohort. All cohort members were sampled while nominally healthy, although unrecorded immune exposures were likely present. The donor was CMV seronegative and was included in the group of about 400 seronegative cohort members. A peripheral blood sample was collected from each donor, and TCR beta sequencing was performed on peripheral blood mononuclear cells. The Qiagen DNeasy Blood Extraction Kit was used to extract genomic DNA from the blood cell samples. What the study reported, not specific to this receptor: A later analysis associated about 18,000 TCR beta sequences with specific HLA alleles at a false discovery rate of 0.05. Some IMGT-functional V segments, including TRBV6-2 and TRBV6-3, could not be distinguished by the 87-base-pair reads and were therefore excluded. When HLA alleles, especially DR and DQ, strongly co-occurred, attributing TCR associations to individual alleles was difficult. According to a later analysis, parvovirus B19, influenza, CMV and Epstein-Barr virus appeared linked to several top co-occurrence clusters. A later genetic analysis reported fewer N-insertions in productive TCRs among donors in an Asian-associated ancestry cluster than the roughly 650-donor mean. Immune exposure information for the cohort was limited to CMV serostatus. This cohort had only TCR beta chains sequenced, and the lack of alpha or paired-chain data limited which features could be detected. The study gave a list of around 170 TCR beta chains associated with cytomegalovirus. A later analysis found that HLA-associated TCR beta chains were more clonally expanded and had lower generation probabilities than equally common non-associated chains. Because HLA typing was missing for some donors at each locus, association tests included only the typed subset. In a later analysis, the rate of TCR association differed among HLA loci, with DRB1 alleles having the most associated TCRs and HLA-C alleles having the fewest. Linkage disequilibrium might explain the correlated functional status among segregating V segments, but an unknown experimental factor could not be excluded. Roughly uniform sequencing depth across donors was assumed in presence/absence analyses, although this assumption may not hold. A few of the identified cytomegalovirus-associated TCR beta chains were confirmed in vitro to be specific for cytomegalovirus antigens. A later analysis found that most CMV-associated TCR beta chains appeared HLA-restricted, with HLA associations seemingly driven largely by CMV exposure. The classifier was reported to diagnose cytomegalovirus status with high specificity and sensitivity in both the original cohort and the validation cohort. The authors suggested that the approach could potentially be generalized to other disease states and immunological phenotypes. Most TCR sequences were observed very rarely across donors, whereas some public TCRs were present in many individuals. A further reported finding was that TCR beta sequences accurately predicted the HLA-A and HLA-B alleles for most subjects in the first cohort. In an earlier analysis of about 540 of the donors, most TCR beta V segments were observed in productive rearrangements about 87% or about 30% of the time, broadly matching IMGT annotations. Around 16 rarely observed V segments, including chromosome 9 orphons, were excluded from the earlier analysis of some 590 of the donors because counts were too low. In a later genetic analysis, a missense DCLRE1C variant was associated with V-gene and J-gene trimming of TCR beta chains, and the association was replicated in an independent cohort. A cluster of highly shared sequence variants was judged likely to be a technical artifact of the sequencing pipeline.

Libraries were prepared through the immunoSEQ multiplex PCR assay. The multiplex PCR relied on a mix of 60 forward primers for TCR Vbeta segments and 13 reverse primers for TCR Jbeta segments. The CDR3 region of rearranged TCR beta genes was amplified from genomic DNA by a multiplex PCR assay. The amplified TCR beta libraries were sequenced on the Illumina HiSeq System as 87-base-pair reads. Under the source paper's analysis protocol: A later analysis counted around 72 million unique TCR beta chains across the 700 or so repertoires, and 10 million to 11 million of these chains were shared by at least two donors. To remove PCR and sequencing errors, raw reads were error-corrected and collapsed into unique sequences using a nearest-neighbor algorithm that merged closely related sequences. Alignment of CDR3 sequences to IMGT reference sequences was used to assign V, D and J gene segments. For a sequence to be retained, at least a six-nucleotide match to both a V gene segment and a J gene segment was required. Rearrangements were called productive when the CDR3 lacked stop codons and stayed in frame with V and J; all others were non-productive. Following IMGT convention, CDR3 was defined as the stretch from the second conserved V-encoded cysteine up to the conserved J-encoded phenylalanine. The earlier analysis of more than 450 of the donors excluded sequences that lacked an unambiguous match to a single V gene segment. An earlier analysis of almost 600 of the donors classified V segments as functional when productive rearrangements were above 56.7% and as segregating when the standard deviation between donors was above 5%. A statistical classification framework was built for diagnosing cytomegalovirus status from the catalog of TCR beta chain sequences. In a later analysis, TCR nucleotide sequences were compared against IMGT/GENE-DB human TR gene sequences so that V and J genes could be assigned. In a later analysis, CDR3 sequences and most-parsimonious VDJ recombination scenarios were assigned using the TCRdist pipeline. In a later analysis, each TCR beta chain was defined by its CDR3 amino acid sequence together with its V-gene family, and reads without a unique V-gene family were excluded. As a way to deal with suspected cross-contamination and a sequencing artifact, a later analysis dropped 592 nucleotide sequences that were highly shared and had low generation probability. In a later analysis, a clonal expansion index was calculated for each public chain from normalized within-repertoire ranks of inferred template counts. Generation probabilities in a later analysis came from a VDJ recombination model fitted to out-of-frame rearrangements, and those results were checked against IGoR. In a later analysis, TCR-TCR, TCR-HLA and TCR-CMV co-occurrence was scored with hypergeometric tests, and a repertoire-size bias correction was applied to TCR pairs. A later analysis estimated false discovery rates by permuting HLA or CMV assignments 20 times. In a later analysis, co-occurring TCRs were grouped using DBSCAN, with TCRdist sequence similarity added in when clustering inside HLA-allele-positive subsets. Co-occurrence clustering excluded repertoires with fewer than 30,000 or more than 120,000 public chains, plus five with anomalous nucleotide sharing. Not all clones reach the TCRdb copy of this immuneACCESS table, which keeps in-frame sequences only. Checked studies attribute under half of the gap to unresolved V genes and leave the rest unexplained. V and J calls and clone size are those listed in that table; D and trimming were worked out from the DNA. The sample records 130,000 or so clones, more than 70% of which are singletons. The ten most abundant clones make up more than 2.5% of the sample.

Spanning cysteine to phenylalanine, the CDR3 consists of 15 amino acids. The only DNA kept is the CDR3, 45 bases in frame from the first base. V is reduced by 0 bases and J by 3 bases, leaving a spacing of 12 bases between them. The germline V gene gives CDR1 as SGHDT and CDR2 as YYEEEE. The sequence joins TRBV5-6 to TRBJ1-2; TRBD1 is possibly the D segment (6 matching bases). The sequenced material came from PBMCs. This clonotype originated in a man aged 40-49 years in good health and CMV-seronegative. For the CDR3, the sequence is CASSLGTVGDYGYTF. Read as DNA, the sequence is TGTGCCAGCAGCTTGGGGACAGTTGGGGACTATGGCTACACCTTC.